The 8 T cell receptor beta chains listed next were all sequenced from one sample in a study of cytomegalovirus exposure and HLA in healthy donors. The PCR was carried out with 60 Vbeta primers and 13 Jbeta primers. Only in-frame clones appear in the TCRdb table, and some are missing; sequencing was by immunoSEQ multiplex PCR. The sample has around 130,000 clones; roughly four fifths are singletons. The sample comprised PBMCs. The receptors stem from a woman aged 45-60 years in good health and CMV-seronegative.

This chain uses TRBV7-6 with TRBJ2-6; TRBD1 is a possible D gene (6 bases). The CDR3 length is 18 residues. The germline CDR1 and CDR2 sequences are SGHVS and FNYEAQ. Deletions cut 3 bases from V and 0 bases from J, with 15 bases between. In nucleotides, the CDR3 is TGTGCCAGCAGCTTGGGGGCAGGGCGCCTCTCTGGGGCCAACGTCCTGACTTTC. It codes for CASSLGAGRLSGANVLTF.

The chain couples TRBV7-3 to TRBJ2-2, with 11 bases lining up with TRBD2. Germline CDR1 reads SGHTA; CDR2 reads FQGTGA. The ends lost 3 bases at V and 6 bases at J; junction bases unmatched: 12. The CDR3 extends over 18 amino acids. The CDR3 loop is CASSFIDSGRVKAGELFF. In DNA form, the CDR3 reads TGTGCCAGCAGCTTCATTGATAGCGGGAGGGTAAAAGCCGGGGAGCTGTTTTTT. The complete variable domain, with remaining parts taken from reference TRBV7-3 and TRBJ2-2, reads GAGVSQTPSNKVTEKGKYVELRCDPISGHTALYWYRQSLGQGPEFLIYFQGTGAADDSGLPNDRFFAVRPEGSVSTLKIQRTERGDSAVYLCASSFIDSGRVKAGELFFGEGSRLTVL.

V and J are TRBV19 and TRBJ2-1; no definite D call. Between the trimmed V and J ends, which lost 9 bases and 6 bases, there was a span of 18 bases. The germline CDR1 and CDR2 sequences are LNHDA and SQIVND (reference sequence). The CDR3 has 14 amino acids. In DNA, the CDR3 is TGTGCCAGCTCTGGTTTCTTGGGCTCCAATGAGCAGTTCTTC. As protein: CASSGFLGSNEQFF.

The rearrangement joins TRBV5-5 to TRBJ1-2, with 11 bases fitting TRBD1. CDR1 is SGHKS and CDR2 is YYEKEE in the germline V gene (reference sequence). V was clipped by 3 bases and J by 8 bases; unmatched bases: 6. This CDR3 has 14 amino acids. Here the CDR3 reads CASSYRDRGIGYTF. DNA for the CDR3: TGTGCCAGCAGCTACCGGGACAGGGGGATAGGCTACACCTTC.

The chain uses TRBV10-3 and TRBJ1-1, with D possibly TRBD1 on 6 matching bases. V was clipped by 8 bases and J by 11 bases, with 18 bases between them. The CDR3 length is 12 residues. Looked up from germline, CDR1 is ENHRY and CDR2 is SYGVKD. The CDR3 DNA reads TGTGCCATCGCCAGGGGTCAGGGGTTGGCTTTCTTT. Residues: CAIARGQGLAFF.

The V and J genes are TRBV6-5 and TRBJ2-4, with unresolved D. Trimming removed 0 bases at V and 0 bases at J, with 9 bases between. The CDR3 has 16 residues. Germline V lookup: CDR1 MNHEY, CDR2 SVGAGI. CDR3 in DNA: TGTGCCAGCAGTTACTCCAACAATCTAGCCAAAAACATTCAGTACTTC. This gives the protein CASSYSNNLAKNIQYF.

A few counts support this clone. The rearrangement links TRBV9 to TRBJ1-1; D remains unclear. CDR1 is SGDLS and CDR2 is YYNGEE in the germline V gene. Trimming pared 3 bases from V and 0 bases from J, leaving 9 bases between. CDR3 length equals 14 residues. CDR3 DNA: TGTGCCAGCAGCGCCCAGACATTGAACACTGAAGCTTTCTTT. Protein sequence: CASSAQTLNTEAFF.

CDR3 in DNA: TGCAGCGTTGTTACAGGTCTTTCCTACGAGCAGTACTTC. Translating gives CSVVTGLSYEQYF. The chain combines TRBV29-1 with TRBJ2-7, with a tentative D call TRBD1 (5 bases). CDR1 is SQVTM, CDR2 ANQGSEA, per germline. Deletions cut 4 bases from V and 1 base from J, with 11 bases between. CDR3 length: 13 residues.